This TCR beta chain was identified during a study of glioma-infiltrating T cells. Amplification of TCR alpha and beta CDR3 regions from RNA used iRepertoire nested multiplex PCR. TCRdb used MiXCR to reprocess the multiplex PCR reads, holding one entry per CDR3 protein. The repertoire holds around 130,000 distinct CDR3 sequences, with under 30% as singletons. About this clonotype itself: Its matching antigen is unknown.

Regarding the study as a whole: Very few CDR3 sequences were shared between tissue and blood. Non-neoplastic patients had below-expected tissue-blood divergence, while all gliomas exceeded expectation.

J was trimmed by 9 bases and V by 4 bases; bases with no gene match: 19. Germline assignment: CDR1 MGHRA and CDR2 YSYEKL. The CDR3 consists of 18 residues. The source is a human donor with low-grade glioma or glioblastoma, undergoing nonglioma brain surgery, or in good health (not recorded which). The rearrangement links TRBV4-1 to TRBJ2-1, with TRBD2 matching 9 bases. Sequences were obtained from glioma tissue, nonneoplastic brain tissue, or PBMCs (not recorded which). In DNA, the CDR3 is TGCGCCAGCAGCCCCCTTTTATTAGCGGGGGCGAAACAGGGTGAGCAGTTCTTC. Amino acid sequence: CASSPLLLAGAKQGEQFF.